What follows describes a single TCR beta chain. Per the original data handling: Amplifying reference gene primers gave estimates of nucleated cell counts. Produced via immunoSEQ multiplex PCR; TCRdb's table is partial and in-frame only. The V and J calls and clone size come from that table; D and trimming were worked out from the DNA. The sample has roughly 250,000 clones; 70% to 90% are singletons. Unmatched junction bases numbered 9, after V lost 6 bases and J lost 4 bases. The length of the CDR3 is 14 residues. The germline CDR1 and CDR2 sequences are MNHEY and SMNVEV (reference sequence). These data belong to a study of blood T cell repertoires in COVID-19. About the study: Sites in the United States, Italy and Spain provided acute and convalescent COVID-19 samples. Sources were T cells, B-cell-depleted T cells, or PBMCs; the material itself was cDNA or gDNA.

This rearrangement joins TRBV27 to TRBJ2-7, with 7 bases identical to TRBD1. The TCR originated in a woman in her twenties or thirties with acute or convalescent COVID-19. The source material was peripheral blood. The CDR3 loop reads CASRFGQAQYEQYF. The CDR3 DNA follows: TGTGCCAGCAGATTCGGACAGGCGCAATACGAGCAGTACTTC.